This T cell receptor (beta chain) is drawn from a study of T cells after yellow fever vaccination. Study-level information: Low-cell-number fractions underwent preparation using SMART-Seq v4 Ultra Low Input.

This clonotype was observed many times. Its antigen is still unknown. Notes on the study in general: Overall, a small share of clonotypes was seen in both CD4 and CD8 compartments. Clones from primary vaccination mostly reappeared after the booster (96% CD4, roughly 87% CD8).

TCRdb reprocessed the 5' RACE reads with MiXCR, giving one entry per CDR3 protein. The sample has about 400,000 distinct CDR3 sequences; approximately 5.7% are singletons. This TCR was sampled from a man younger than 40 who received the YFV17D yellow fever vaccine. The material sequenced was PBMCs, taken 5 days after the yellow fever booster vaccination.

The chain's CDR3 is CASSWGLAGGVHEQFF. CDR3 in DNA: TGTGCCAGCAGTTGGGGACTAGCGGGAGGAGTGCATGAGCAGTTCTTC. The V gene is TRBV25-1, the J gene TRBJ2-1, with 15 nucleotides matching TRBD2. From germline, CDR1 is MGHDK and CDR2 SYGVNS. Trimming took 5 bases from V and 8 from J; bases not matched to a gene: 7. The CDR3 is 16 residues long.